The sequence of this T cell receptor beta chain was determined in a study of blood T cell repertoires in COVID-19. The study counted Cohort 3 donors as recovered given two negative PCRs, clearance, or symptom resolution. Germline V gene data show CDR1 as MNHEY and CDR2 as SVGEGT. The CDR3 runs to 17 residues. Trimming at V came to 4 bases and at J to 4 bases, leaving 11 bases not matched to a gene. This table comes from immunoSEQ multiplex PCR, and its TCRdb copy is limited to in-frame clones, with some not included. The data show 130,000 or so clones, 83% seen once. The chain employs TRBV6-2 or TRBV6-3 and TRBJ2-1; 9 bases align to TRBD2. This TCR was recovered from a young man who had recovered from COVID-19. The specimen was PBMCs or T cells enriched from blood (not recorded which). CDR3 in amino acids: CASSLGGGLAYYNEQFF. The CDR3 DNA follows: TGTGCCAGCAGTTTGGGCGGCGGACTAGCGTATTACAATGAGCAGTTCTTC.